This T cell receptor (beta chain) was sequenced during a study of T cell responses to AZD1222 COVID-19 vaccine. Findings and caveats of the study: Vaccine-associated CD4 TCRs spanned spike, dominant at 160-218 and 743-854. Donors were chiefly white British, with a greater number of females, and clonal diversity was perhaps underestimated. Repertoire sampling occurred only after the peak T cell response. Seropositivity was recorded at baseline in only five to seven AZD1222 recipients.

Details on this clone: As yet, its antigen is unknown.

Produced via immunoSEQ multiplex PCR; TCRdb's table is partial and in-frame only. This table holds about 180,000 clones, about 87% found once. Losses at the gene ends were 1 base for V and 4 bases for J; bases not matched to a gene: 6. The CDR3 covers 16 residues. Germline V lookup: CDR1 SGHDT, CDR2 YYEEEE. The V gene is TRBV5-6, the J gene TRBJ1-5; 9 bases line up with TRBD1. The starting material was peripheral blood, obtained 28 days after the second dose of the MenACWY control vaccine. This clonotype originated in an adult who received the MenACWY meningococcal vaccine as a control. The CDR3 coding sequence is TGTGCCAGCAGCTTGAGTTTGGGACAGGGAAATCAGCCCCAGCATTTT. Translated: CASSLSLGQGNQPQHF.